This TCR beta chain was sequenced in a study of OX40 agonist ivuxolimab in advanced cancers. Study overall: Patients were infused with ivuxolimab every 2 weeks at 0.01 to 10 mg/kg. Males comprised approximately 81% of the group, whose mean age was about 61 years (range about 20 to 90).

Study-level points and caveats: The investigators did not determine what antigen specificity the expanded peripheral T cells had.

V lost 1 base and J lost 7; bases outside the gene matches: 8. CDR3 size: 18 residues. The V gene's germline CDR1 is KGHSH and CDR2 LQKENI. Produced via immunoSEQ multiplex PCR; TCRdb's table is partial and in-frame only. Here the sample spans approximately 70,000 clones, about 88% being singletons. A word on this clone: The antigen remains unidentified.

The material was CD4+ or CD8+ T cells sorted from blood, obtained in a trial of the OX40 agonist ivuxolimab. The chain recombines TRBV18 with TRBJ2-3; TRBD2 matches 16 bases. The source is an adult with an advanced solid tumor such as melanoma, head and neck, liver or kidney cancer. CDR3 amino acids: CASSPLRPGLAGGYTQYF. The CDR3 DNA is TGTGCCAGCTCACCACTGAGACCGGGACTAGCGGGGGGGTATACGCAGTATTTT.